The rows below give T cell receptor beta chains drawn from one sample of a study of control samples from healthy donors and cancer patients. This table comes from immunoSEQ multiplex PCR, and its TCRdb copy is limited to in-frame clones, with some not included. The data show about 180,000 clones, around 87% seen once. Input material: blood. The receptors originated from a woman between 45 and 65 years old in good health. The CDR3 runs from the conserved cysteine through the conserved F or W. D genes are given only for firm matches. Expanded clones are given a class, and other clones once, few, many or no size at all.

CDR3 protein	CDR3 DNA	J gene	clone size	V gene	D gene
CASSLGEGPLNEKLFF	TGTGCCAGCAGCTTGGGGGAGGGGCCGCTGAATGAAAAACTGTTTTTT	TRBJ1-4	NA	TRBV5-5	NA
CASSQQSTGWNEQFF	TGTGCCAGCAGCCAACAGTCGACAGGGTGGAATGAGCAGTTCTTC	TRBJ2-1	NA	TRBV7-3	TRBD1
CASKTLGLNTEAFF	TGTGCCAGTAAGACGCTAGGCTTGAACACTGAAGCTTTCTTT	TRBJ1-1	NA	TRBV19	NA
CASSQEIAVETGADTQYF	TGTGCCAGCAGCCAAGAAATCGCCGTAGAAACAGGGGCAGATACGCAGTATTTT	TRBJ2-3	NA	TRBV3-1/TRBV3-2	TRBD1
CASRSWGGANEQFF	TGTGCCAGTAGAAGTTGGGGAGGGGCCAATGAGCAGTTCTTC	TRBJ2-1	NA	TRBV19	TRBD2
CASSLNLPGVSGYTF	TGCGCCAGCAGCTTGAATCTCCCAGGGGTTAGTGGCTACACCTTC	TRBJ1-2	NA	TRBV5-1	NA
CASSTSRPAQETQYF	TGTGCCAGTAGTACGTCCAGGCCCGCCCAAGAGACCCAGTACTTC	TRBJ2-5	once	TRBV19	NA
CASSVGFGTTNEKLFF	TGTGCCAGCAGCGTAGGGTTCGGGACAACTAATGAAAAACTGTTTTTT	TRBJ1-4	NA	TRBV9	NA
CSMPAGATGELFF	TGCAGCATGCCAGCCGGGGCCACCGGGGAGCTGTTTTTT	TRBJ2-2	NA	TRBV29-1	NA
CASSPGSYNEQFF	TGTGCCAGCAGCCCCGGGTCGTACAATGAGCAGTTCTTC	TRBJ2-1	NA	TRBV3-1/TRBV3-2	NA
CASSARTEKSTIYF	TGTGCCAGCAGTGCCCGGACGGAAAAAAGCACCATATATTTT	TRBJ1-3	NA	TRBV2	NA